A single sample gave rise to the 16 T cell receptor beta chains below, sequenced in a study of shared clonotypes between healthy human individuals. Profiling relied on immunoSEQ multiplex PCR, and the TCRdb table lists in-frame clones only, not all of them. The table includes 950,000 to 1,100,000 clones, roughly 75% detected once. Specimen: memory CD4+ T cells sorted from blood. Subset specified: CD45RA-negative fraction. The receptors here all came from a man between 18 and 35 years old in good health.

With regard to this clone: Other DNA sequences within the sample encode an identical CDR3. This rearrangement joins TRBV2 to TRBJ1-1, with D possibly being TRBD1 (5 bases). The CDR3 has 12 residues. V was trimmed by 6 bases and J by 4 bases, leaving 9 bases between them. Germline V gene lookup returns CDR1 SNHLY and CDR2 FYNNEI. DNA for the CDR3: TGTGCCAGCAGCAGGGAAGGCACTGAAGCTTTCTTT. Protein: CASSREGTEAFF.

This chain uses TRBV6-1 with TRBJ1-5, with 7 bases aligning to TRBD1. Per germline, CDR1 MNHNS and CDR2 SASEGT. Trimming removed 6 bases from V and 5 bases from J; junction bases left unmatched: 10. This CDR3 comprises 15 residues. The CDR3 DNA reads TGTGCCAGCAGCGACCTGACAGGGCTATATCAGCCCCAGCATTTT. Translating gives CASSDLTGLYQPQHF.

This clone was seen a handful of times. The DNA of the CDR3 is TGTGCCAGTAGTACAGGGGGAAGGAATGAGCAGTTCTTC. Its protein is CASSTGGRNEQFF. The chain couples TRBV19 to TRBJ2-1; 7 bases match TRBD1. The V and J ends lost 4 bases and 7 bases, in that order; junction bases with no gene match: 4. This CDR3 contains 13 residues. Per the germline V gene, CDR1 is LNHDA and CDR2 is SQIVND (reference sequence). Full variable domain (missing parts from reference TRBV19 and TRBJ2-1): DGGITQSPKYLFRKEGQNVTLSCEQNLNHDAMYWYRQDPGQGLRLIYYSQIVNDFQKGDIAEGYSVSREKKESFPLTVTSAQKNPTAFYLCASSTGGRNEQFFGPGTRLTVL.

The gene calls are TRBV7-9 and TRBJ2-6, with a possible D match to TRBD1 (6 bases). Germline loops: CDR1 SEHNR, CDR2 FQNEAQ (reference sequence). V lost 1 base, J lost 1 base, and 17 bases lay in between. This CDR3 comprises 19 residues. CDR3: CASSLGIDRSTSGANVLTF. Written as DNA, the CDR3 is TGTGCCAGCAGCTTAGGAATCGACAGGTCAACTTCTGGGGCCAACGTCCTGACTTTC.

The chain is built from TRBV5-5 and TRBJ1-5, with 9 bases fitting TRBD1. Trimming took 0 bases from V and 5 from J; bases not matched to a gene: 6. The CDR3 covers 16 residues. Germline V CDR1 and CDR2: SGHKS, YYEKEE (reference sequence). CDR3: CASSLADDRGYQPQHF. In DNA form, the CDR3 reads TGTGCCAGCAGCTTGGCCGATGACAGGGGGTATCAGCCCCAGCATTTT. The variable domain in full, completed from reference TRBV5-5 and TRBJ1-5, reads DAGVTQSPTHLIKTRGQQVTLRCSPISGHKSVSWYQQVLGQGPQFIFQYYEKEERGRGNFPDRFSARQFPNYSSELNVNALLLGDSALYLCASSLADDRGYQPQHFGDGTRLSIL.

V usage is TRBV7-2 and J usage is TRBJ1-2; D gene unclear. CDR1 and CDR2 from the germline V gene are SGHTA and FQGNSA. The CDR3 loop spans 15 amino acids. V lost 5 bases, J lost 0 bases, and 13 bases lay in between. This chain's CDR3 is CASSPGPTTNYGYTF. The CDR3 DNA sequence: TGTGCCAGCAGCCCTGGGCCGACTACTAACTATGGCTACACCTTC.

The chain has TRBV11-2 and TRBJ2-5; 11 bases match TRBD2. The CDR3 is made up of 16 amino acids. J lost 2 bases, V lost 5 bases, and 7 bases had no gene match. Germline loops: CDR1 SGHAT, CDR2 FQNNGV. CDR3 protein: CASSISGRVVQETQYF. The CDR3 DNA reads TGTGCCAGCAGCATTAGCGGGAGGGTAGTGCAAGAGACCCAGTACTTC.

The chain combines TRBV21-1 with TRBJ2-5; the D call in the table, TRBD2, was not verified against the DNA. TRBV21-1 is given as a pseudogene. This CDR3 spans 14 amino acids. CDR3 protein: CASSKSWSGETQYF. CDR3 coding DNA: TGTGCCAGCAGCAAAAGTTGGTCGGGGGAGACCCAGTACTTC.

This clone has a handful of counts. The same CDR3 is also encoded by other DNA sequences in this sample. The J gene is TRBJ2-7, the V gene TRBV27; possible D gene TRBD2, 5 bases. Germline V gene data show CDR1 as MNHEY and CDR2 as SMNVEV (reference sequence). This CDR3 spans 14 amino acids. Trimming pared 6 bases from V and 3 bases from J, leaving 15 bases between. The CDR3 loop reads CASSPRRGGYEQYF. The DNA for the CDR3 is TGTGCCAGCAGCCCCCGTCGGGGTGGCTACGAGCAGTACTTC.

V usage is TRBV7-8 and J usage is TRBJ1-3; D may be TRBD1 (6 bases). Germline V lookup: CDR1 SGHVS, CDR2 FQNEAQ. The CDR3 is made up of 16 amino acids. Trimming stripped 5 bases from V and 0 bases from J, with 14 bases between. CDR3 DNA: TGTGCCAGCAGCCCGGGGGGGGCTCGCTCTGGAAACACCATATATTTT. Amino acids: CASSPGGARSGNTIYF. Full variable domain (rest looked up from reference TRBV7-8 and TRBJ1-3): GAGVSQSPRYKVAKRGQDVALRCDPISGHVSLFWYQQALGQGPEFLTYFQNEAQLDKSGLPSDRFFAERPEGSVSTLKIQRTQQEDSAVYLCASSPGGARSGNTIYFGEGSWLTVV.

The chain has TRBV28 and TRBJ1-2; TRBD1 agrees at 12 bases. The CDR3 is 16 amino acids. In germline, CDR1 is MDHEN, CDR2 SYDVKM. The junction had 9 bases not matched to a gene; V was cut back by 5 bases and J by 5 bases. The CDR3 reads CASSRDRGRTGYGYTF. Here the CDR3 DNA reads TGTGCCAGCAGTCGGGACAGGGGGCGGACGGGGTATGGCTACACCTTC.

V is TRBV30 and J is TRBJ1-6, with 7 nucleotides matching TRBD1. Trimming at V came to 3 bases and at J to 7 bases, leaving 9 bases not matched to a gene. The CDR3 is made up of 15 amino acids. The germline gives CDR1 GTSNPN, CDR2 SVGIG (reference sequence). The CDR3 coding sequence is TGTGCCTGGAGACAGGGGCTCGGTTCGAATTCACCCCTCCACTTT. Its translation: CAWRQGLGSNSPLHF.

Only one count was recorded for this clone. The chain links TRBV6-6 to TRBJ2-7; the match to TRBD2 covers 13 bases. V trimming: 6 bases; J trimming: 3 bases; junction bases outside the gene matches: 8. Germline CDR1 MNHNY, CDR2 SVGAGI (reference sequence). This CDR3 contains 16 residues. The DNA for the CDR3 is TGTGCCAGCAGCCACACAGGGACTAGCGGGGACTACGAGCAGTACTTC. It yields the protein CASSHTGTSGDYEQYF.

The chain has TRBV15 and TRBJ1-3; D uncertain. Germline values: CDR1 LNHNV, CDR2 YYDKDF (reference sequence). V gave up 5 bases and J gave up 0 bases, with 14 bases separating them. CDR3 length equals 16 residues. CDR3 DNA: TGTGCCACCAGCCGAGGGAGTTTCCTCTCTGGAAACACCATATATTTT. This encodes CATSRGSFLSGNTIYF.

This chain links TRBV2 with TRBJ1-5; maybe TRBD1 (5 bases). Looked up from germline, CDR1 is SNHLY and CDR2 is FYNNEI. The V gene lost 7 bases and the J gene lost 11 bases, with 21 bases spanning the gap. This CDR3 has 14 amino acids. The CDR3 spells CASTGAAAPKSQHF. In nucleotides, the CDR3 is TGTGCCAGCACCGGGGCGGCAGCACCCAAGTCCCAGCATTTT.

This chain connects TRBV12-5 to TRBJ2-7; a weak D match, TRBD1 (6 bases). V gave up 8 bases and J gave up 2 bases, with 16 bases separating them. Germline CDR1 is LGHNT and CDR2 is FRNRAP. The CDR3 runs 14 residues. Written as DNA, the CDR3 is TGTGCTAGTACCTCCCAGGGGCCCGCCTACGAGCAGTACTTC. Amino acids: CASTSQGPAYEQYF.